One and the same sample provided the 10 T cell receptor beta chains below, sequenced in a study of CD8 T cells in Susac syndrome. Random hexamers were used to reverse transcribe an amount of about 0.5 to 1 ug RNA. MiXCR, applied by TCRdb to the immunoSEQ multiplex PCR reads, yields one record per CDR3 protein. The sample carries some 150,000 distinct CDR3 sequences, over 85% recorded once. The sequencing input was CD8+ T cells from PBMCs. Receptors were obtained from a human donor with multiple sclerosis.

The chain joins TRBV10-3 to TRBJ2-1; TRBD1 matches at 8 bases. This CDR3 has 15 residues. J lost 3 bases, V lost 2 bases, and 3 bases had no gene match. CDR1 ENHRY and CDR2 SYGVKD come from the germline V gene. The CDR3 DNA sequence: TGTGCCATCAGTGAGCTAGGACAGGGCTACAATGAGCAGTTCTTC. Amino acid sequence: CAISELGQGYNEQFF.

The chain couples TRBV29-1 to TRBJ1-1; no definite D call. Germline assignment: CDR1 SQVTM and CDR2 ANQGSEA. Between the trimmed V and J ends, which lost 5 bases and 4 bases, there was a span of 8 bases. The CDR3 is 11 residues long. The CDR3 here is CSVSGRTEAFF. The CDR3 nucleotides read TGCAGCGTTAGTGGACGCACTGAAGCTTTCTTT.

Written as DNA, the CDR3 is TGCGCCAGCAGCCAAGATACCAGGCCGGGTGGGGAGGGTTACGAGCAGTACTTC. This gives the protein CASSQDTRPGGEGYEQYF. This chain links TRBV4-3 with TRBJ2-7, with TRBD2 matching over 7 bases. J lost 4 bases, V lost 0 bases, and 15 bases had no gene match. Germline assignment: CDR1 LGHNA and CDR2 YSLEER. The CDR3 totals 18 residues.

The CDR3 reads CSAPGGSGTFYNEQFF. The CDR3 DNA follows: TGCAGTGCTCCGGGGGGTAGCGGGACCTTCTACAATGAGCAGTTCTTC. J is TRBJ2-1 and V is TRBV20-1, with TRBD2 matching over 8 bases. Trimming took 5 bases from V and 3 from J; bases not matched to a gene: 12. CDR1 and CDR2 (germline): DFQATT, SNEGSKA (reference sequence). This CDR3 spans 16 amino acids.

The chain is built from TRBV19 and TRBJ2-5, with D perhaps matching TRBD2 (6 bases). Germline CDR1 is LNHDA and CDR2 is SQIVND (reference sequence). Trimming cost V 1 base and J 5 bases, with 17 bases left between them. The CDR3 is 16 residues long. The CDR3 here is CASSIGAIAVVETQYF. CDR3 coding DNA: TGTGCCAGTAGTATAGGGGCTATAGCGGTGGTGGAGACCCAGTACTTC.

The genes are TRBV9 and TRBJ2-7, with 7 positions matching TRBD1. The CDR3 is 14 residues long. Germline V gene data show CDR1 as SGDLS and CDR2 as YYNGEE. The junction had 5 bases not matched to a gene; V was cut back by 3 bases and J by 2 bases. The CDR3 region is CASSEGQSTYEQYF. The CDR3 region has the DNA TGTGCCAGCAGCGAGGGACAGTCAACCTACGAGCAGTACTTC.

V usage is TRBV29-1 and J usage is TRBJ1-1, with a weak D call TRBD1 (6 bases). Per the germline V gene, CDR1 is SQVTM and CDR2 is ANQGSEA. The CDR3 loop spans 13 amino acids. V dropped 3 bases and J dropped 4 bases, with 12 bases sitting between them. The CDR3 region is CSVDGGVVTEAFF. The CDR3 DNA follows: TGCAGCGTTGATGGGGGCGTTGTCACTGAAGCTTTCTTT.

This clonotype appeared a single time. The chain recombines TRBV3-1 with TRBJ1-1; D is unclear. Germline CDR1 LGHDT, CDR2 YNNKEL (reference sequence). There are 15 residues in the CDR3. Trimming took off 1 base at V and 2 bases at J, with 11 bases between the two ends. This CDR3 reads CASSQARRPNTEAFF. The CDR3, as DNA: TGTGCCAGCAGCCAAGCTCGCCGGCCAAACACTGAAGCTTTCTTT.

The rearrangement joins TRBV24-1 to TRBJ1-2; D uncertain. The ends were cut back, 3 bases at V and 5 bases at J, with 15 bases in the middle. CDR3 size: 15 residues. The germline CDR1 and CDR2 sequences are KGHDR and SFDVKD. For the CDR3, the DNA is TGTGCCACCAGTGATCCCCGGAGGGAGGGATATGGCTACACCTTC. Amino acid sequence: CATSDPRREGYGYTF.

The chain is built from TRBV30 and TRBJ2-7; D remains unclear. The V end lost 1 base, the J end lost 2 bases, and 3 bases lay between the germline ends. The germline CDR1 and CDR2 sequences are GTSNPN and SVGIG (reference sequence). The CDR3 runs 11 residues. CDR3 residues: CAWSDAYEQYF. CDR3 DNA sequence: TGTGCCTGGAGTGATGCCTACGAGCAGTACTTC.